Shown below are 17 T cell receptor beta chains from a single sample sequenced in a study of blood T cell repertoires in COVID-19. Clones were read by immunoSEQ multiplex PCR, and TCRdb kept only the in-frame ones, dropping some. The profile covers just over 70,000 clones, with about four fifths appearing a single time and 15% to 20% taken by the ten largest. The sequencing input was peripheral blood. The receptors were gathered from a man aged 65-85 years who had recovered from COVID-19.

The CDR3 sequence is CASSHTPARTQYF. In DNA, the CDR3 is TGTGCCAGCAGCCATACTCCCGCGCGTACGCAGTATTTT. V gene TRBV3-1 (or the pseudogene TRBV3-2) combines with J gene TRBJ2-3; D ambiguous. The ends were cut back, 3 bases at V and 8 bases at J, with 12 bases in the middle. Germline assignment: CDR1 LGHDT and CDR2 YNNKEL (reference sequence). This CDR3 region has 13 residues.

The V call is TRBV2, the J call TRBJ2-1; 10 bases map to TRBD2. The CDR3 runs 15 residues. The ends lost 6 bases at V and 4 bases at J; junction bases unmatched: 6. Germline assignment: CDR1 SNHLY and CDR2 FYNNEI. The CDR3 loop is CASSPSGGRYNEQFF. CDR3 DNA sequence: TGTGCCAGCAGCCCTAGCGGGGGTCGGTACAATGAGCAGTTCTTC.

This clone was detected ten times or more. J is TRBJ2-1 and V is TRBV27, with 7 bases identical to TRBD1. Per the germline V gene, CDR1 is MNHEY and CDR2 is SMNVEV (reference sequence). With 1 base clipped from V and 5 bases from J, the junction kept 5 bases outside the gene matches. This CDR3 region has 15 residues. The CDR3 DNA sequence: TGTGCCAGCAGTTTATTGGGACAGCCCAACAATGAGCAGTTCTTC. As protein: CASSLLGQPNNEQFF.

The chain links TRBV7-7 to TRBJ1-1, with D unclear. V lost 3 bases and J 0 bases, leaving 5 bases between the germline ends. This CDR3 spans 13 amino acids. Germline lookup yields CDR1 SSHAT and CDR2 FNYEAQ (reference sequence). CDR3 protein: CASSFSLNTEAFF. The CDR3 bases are TGTGCCAGCAGCTTTTCTCTGAACACTGAAGCTTTCTTT.

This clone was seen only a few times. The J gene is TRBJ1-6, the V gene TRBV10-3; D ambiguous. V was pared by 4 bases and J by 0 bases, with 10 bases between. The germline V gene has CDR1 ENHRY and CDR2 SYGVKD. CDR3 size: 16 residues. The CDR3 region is CAISAEQSSYNSPLHF. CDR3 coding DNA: TGTGCCATCAGTGCCGAACAGAGCTCCTATAATTCACCCCTCCACTTT.

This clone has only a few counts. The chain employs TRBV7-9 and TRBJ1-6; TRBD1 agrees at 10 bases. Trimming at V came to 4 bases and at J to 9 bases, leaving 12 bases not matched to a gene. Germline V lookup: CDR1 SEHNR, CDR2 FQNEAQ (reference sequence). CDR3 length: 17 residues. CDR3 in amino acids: CASSSKGQGGFTSPLHF. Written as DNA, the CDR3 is TGTGCCAGCAGCTCGAAAGGACAGGGGGGGTTTACTTCACCCCTCCACTTT. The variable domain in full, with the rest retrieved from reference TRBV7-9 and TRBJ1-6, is DTGVSQNPRHKITKRGQNVTFRCDPISEHNRLYWYRQTLGQGPEFLTYFQNEAQLEKSRLLSDRFSAERPKGSFSTLEIQRTEQGDSAMYLCASSSKGQGGFTSPLHFGNGTRLTVT.

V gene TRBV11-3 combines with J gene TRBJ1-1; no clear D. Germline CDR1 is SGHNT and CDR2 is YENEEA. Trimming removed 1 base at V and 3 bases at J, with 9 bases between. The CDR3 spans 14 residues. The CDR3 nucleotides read TGTGCCAGCAGCTTAGTCTCCGCGGACACTGAAGCTTTCTTT. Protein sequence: CASSLVSADTEAFF.

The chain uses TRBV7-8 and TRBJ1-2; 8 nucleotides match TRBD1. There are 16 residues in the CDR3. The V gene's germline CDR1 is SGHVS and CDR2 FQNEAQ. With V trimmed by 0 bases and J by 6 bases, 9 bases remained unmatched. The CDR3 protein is CASSLAPQGGRDGYTF. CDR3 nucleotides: TGTGCCAGCAGCTTAGCCCCACAGGGGGGGAGGGATGGCTACACCTTC.

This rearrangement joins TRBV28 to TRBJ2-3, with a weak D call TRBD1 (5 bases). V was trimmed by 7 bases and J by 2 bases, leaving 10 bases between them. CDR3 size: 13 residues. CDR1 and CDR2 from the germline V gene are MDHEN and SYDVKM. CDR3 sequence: CASTDTDTDTQYF. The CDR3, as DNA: TGTGCCAGCACGGACACTGACACAGATACGCAGTATTTT.

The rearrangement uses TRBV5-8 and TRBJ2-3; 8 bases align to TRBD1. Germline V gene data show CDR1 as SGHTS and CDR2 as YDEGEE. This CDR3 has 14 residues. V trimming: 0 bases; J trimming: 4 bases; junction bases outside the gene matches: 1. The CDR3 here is CASSLDRGADTQYF. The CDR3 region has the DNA TGTGCCAGCAGCTTGGACAGGGGGGCAGATACGCAGTATTTT.

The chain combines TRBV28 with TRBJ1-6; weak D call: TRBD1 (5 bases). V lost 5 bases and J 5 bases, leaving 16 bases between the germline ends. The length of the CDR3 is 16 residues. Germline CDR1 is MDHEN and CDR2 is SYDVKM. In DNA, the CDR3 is TGTGCCAGCAGTATCGACAGAAGACCTAATAATTCACCCCTCCACTTT. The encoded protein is CASSIDRRPNNSPLHF.

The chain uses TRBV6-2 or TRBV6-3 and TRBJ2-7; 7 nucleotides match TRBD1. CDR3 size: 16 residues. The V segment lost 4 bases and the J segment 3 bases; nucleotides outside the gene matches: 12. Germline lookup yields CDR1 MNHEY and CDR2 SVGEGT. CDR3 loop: CASSFPDRVQNYEQYF. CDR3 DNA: TGTGCCAGCAGTTTCCCAGACAGGGTCCAAAACTACGAGCAGTACTTC.

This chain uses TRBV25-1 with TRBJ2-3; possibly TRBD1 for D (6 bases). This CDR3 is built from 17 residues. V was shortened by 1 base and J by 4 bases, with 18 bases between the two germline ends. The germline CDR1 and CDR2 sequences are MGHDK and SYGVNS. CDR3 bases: TGTGCCAGCAGTGAATCCCGACAGGTCGGCCATGCAGATACGCAGTATTTT. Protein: CASSESRQVGHADTQYF.

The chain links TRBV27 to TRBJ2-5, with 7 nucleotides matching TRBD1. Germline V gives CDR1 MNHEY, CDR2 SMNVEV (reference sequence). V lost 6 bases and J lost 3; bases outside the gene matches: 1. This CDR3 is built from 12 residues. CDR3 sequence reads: CASSGTEETQYF. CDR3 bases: TGTGCCAGCAGCGGGACAGAAGAGACCCAGTACTTC.

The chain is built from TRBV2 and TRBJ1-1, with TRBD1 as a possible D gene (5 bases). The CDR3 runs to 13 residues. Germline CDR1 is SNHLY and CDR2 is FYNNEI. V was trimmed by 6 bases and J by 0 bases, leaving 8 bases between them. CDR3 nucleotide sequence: TGTGCCAGCAGGGCAGGGCTGAACACTGAAGCTTTCTTT. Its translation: CASRAGLNTEAFF.

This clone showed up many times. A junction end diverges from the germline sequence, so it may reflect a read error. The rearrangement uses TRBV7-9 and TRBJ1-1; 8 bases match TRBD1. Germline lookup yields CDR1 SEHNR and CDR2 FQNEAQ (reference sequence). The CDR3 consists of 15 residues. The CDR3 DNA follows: TGTGCCAGCAGCCCAAACCTCAGGACAGGGTCTACTATGCTATTT. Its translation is CASSPNLRTGSTMLF.

The CDR3 region is CASSLGQGQLYEQYF. The DNA for the CDR3 is TGCGCCAGCAGCTTGGGGCAGGGGCAGCTTTACGAGCAGTACTTC. V gene TRBV5-1 combines with J gene TRBJ2-7; weak D call: TRBD1 (6 bases). The CDR3 length is 15 residues. V was shortened by 0 bases and J by 4 bases, with 14 bases between the two germline ends. The germline CDR1 and CDR2 sequences are SGHRS and YFSETQ. The full variable domain, completed using reference TRBV5-1 and TRBJ2-7, is KAGVTQTPRYLIKTRGQQVTLSCSPISGHRSVSWYQQTPGQGLQFLFEYFSETQRNKGNFPGRFSGRQFSNSRSEMNVSTLELGDSALYLCASSLGQGQLYEQYFGPGTRLTVT.